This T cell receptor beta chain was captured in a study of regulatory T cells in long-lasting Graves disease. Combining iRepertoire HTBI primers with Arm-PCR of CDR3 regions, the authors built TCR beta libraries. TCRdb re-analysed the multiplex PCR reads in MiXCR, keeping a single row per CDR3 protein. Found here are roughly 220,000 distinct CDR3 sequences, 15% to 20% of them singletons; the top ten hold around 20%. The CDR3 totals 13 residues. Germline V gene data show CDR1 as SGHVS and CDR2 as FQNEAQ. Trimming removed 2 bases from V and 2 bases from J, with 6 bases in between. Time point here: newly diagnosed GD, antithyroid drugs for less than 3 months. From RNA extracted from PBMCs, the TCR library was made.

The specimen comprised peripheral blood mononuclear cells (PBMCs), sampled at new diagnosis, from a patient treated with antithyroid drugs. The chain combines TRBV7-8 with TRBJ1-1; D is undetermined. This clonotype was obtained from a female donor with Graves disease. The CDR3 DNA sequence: TGTGCCAGCAGCTTACTCTATAACACTGAAGCTTTCTTT. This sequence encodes CASSLLYNTEAFF.